This T cell receptor beta chain was sequenced in a study of blood T cell repertoires in COVID-19. Background on the study: COVID-19 samples from acute and convalescent phases originated in the United States, Italy and Spain. PBMCs, B-cell-depleted T cells, or T cells provided the cDNA or gDNA that made up the material.

Per germline, CDR1 SGHTA and CDR2 FQGNSA. The V segment lost 2 bases and the J segment 2 bases; nucleotides outside the gene matches: 2. This CDR3 contains 15 residues. As handled by the study authors: Quantification of nucleated cells was approximated via reference gene primer amplification. TCRdb keeps only in-frame clones here, not all; method: immunoSEQ multiplex PCR. That table gives V, J and clone size, and the DNA gave D and trimming. The data show roughly 250,000 clones, with about 87% seen just once and 8% to 9.5% held by the top ten. The sequencing sample was made of peripheral blood. The clonotype was recovered from a human donor in a cohort sampled during active COVID-19. V gene TRBV7-2 combines with J gene TRBJ1-3, with TRBD1 matching 8 bases. Here the CDR3 reads CASSLTQGAGNTIYF. CDR3 nucleotides: TGTGCCAGCAGCTTAACACAGGGGGCTGGAAACACCATATATTTT.